This note documents a single T cell receptor beta chain sequence. Its antigen is still unknown. The record has no base qualities; no much larger clone is one base away. To sequence the TCRbeta CDR3 region, genomic DNA was isolated from the sorted cells. TCRbeta CDR3 regions were sequenced using the immunoSEQ Assay. TCRdb took over this immuneACCESS table, retaining in-frame rearrangements with V and J assigned. Such tables are incomplete; in checked studies, under half of the missing clones stem from an unresolved V gene, and the remainder is unexplained. This sample gives fewer than 35,000 clones in total; over 75% of them show up just once. Clones ranked in the top ten supply 58% of the sample. The trial excluded patients who had a history of autoimmune disease or were on systemic immunosuppression. In every dose cohort, peripheral blood was drawn for TCR sequencing at baseline, cycle 4 day 1, and cycle 7 day 1. The samples were taken from a phase I, first-in-human, multicenter, open-label dose-escalation trial of ivuxolimab. The trial enrolled adults with locally advanced or metastatic head and neck squamous cell, hepatocellular, melanoma or renal cell carcinoma. Before TCR sequencing, CD4+ and CD8+ T cells were separately sorted from peripheral blood.

From cysteine to phenylalanine, the CDR3 is 16 amino acids long. The DNA shown is the 48-base CDR3, in frame from base 1. Trimming leaves V shorter by 2 bases and J shorter by 6 bases, with the junction holding 6 bases beyond the gene matches. CDR1 SGHVS and CDR2 FNYEAQ are derived from the germline V gene. This sample was included in a study of OX40 agonist ivuxolimab in advanced cancers. Regarding the research as a whole: The costimulatory receptor OX40 (CD134) was targeted by ivuxolimab, a fully human IgG2 agonistic monoclonal antibody. Of the 50 or so patients in dose escalation, some 20 had hepatocellular carcinoma, approximately 15 had melanoma, 9 had renal cell carcinoma and 9 had head and neck cancer. In the dose-escalation cohort, around four fifths of patients were male, and the mean age was approximately 60 years, with a range of about 20 to 79. The paper reports the monotherapy dose-escalation portion (N ≈ 50 patients) of the phase I ivuxolimab trial. Prior anti-PD-1, anti-PD-L1 or anti-CTLA-4 therapy was permitted, and about two fifths of dose-escalation patients had received checkpoint inhibitors. Intravenous ivuxolimab was administered to patients every 2 weeks at six dose levels: 0.01, 0.1, 0.3, 1.5, 3 and 10 mg/kg. Peripheral TCRbeta sequencing aimed to test whether ivuxolimab altered TCR sequence diversity and caused clonal T-cell expansion. Three dose-escalation patients achieved partial responses, one with hepatocellular carcinoma and two with cutaneous melanoma. Study-level results and caveats: On average, CD8+ T cells showed more expanded clones than CD4+ T cells after ivuxolimab. The antigen specificity of the clonally expanded peripheral T cells was not determined. Low levels of normalized T-cell clonal expansion were also seen in some patients who did not respond. Partial responders in the 0.1-3.0 mg/kg groups had among the lowest normalized peripheral clonal expansion, especially among CD8+ T cells. At doses of 0.1 to 3.0 mg/kg, clonal expansion of both CD4+ and CD8+ T cells in blood was seen between baseline and week 6.

The chain joins TRBV7-6 to TRBJ2-3; TRBD2 matches 12 bases in the middle. This TCR was sampled from an adult with an advanced solid tumor such as melanoma, head and neck, liver or kidney cancer. The sequencing used CD4+ or CD8+ T cells sorted from blood, collected in a trial of the OX40 agonist ivuxolimab. The CDR3 has the sequence CASSLLTSGGRDTQYF. The DNA reads as follows: TGTGCCAGCAGCTTACTAACTAGCGGGGGGAGGGATACGCAGTATTTT.